The following is a T cell receptor beta chain sequence with its context. This clone came up a few times. The antigen it binds to is not known. It has no much larger one-base neighbor in the sample; base qualities were not kept. This record comes from a study of blood T cell repertoires in COVID-19 (dated by TCRdb to the early 2020s). As for the study more broadly: Samples covering the acute and convalescent phases of COVID-19 were provided by collaborators in the United States, Italy and Spain. The prospective study material was composed of cDNA or gDNA derived from T cells, B-cell-depleted T cells, or PBMCs. The dataset comprised deeply sampled blood TCRbeta repertoires from subjects exposed to, actively infected with, or recovered from COVID-19. The repertoires were released in a freely available public database intended as a resource for research on the immune response to SARS-CoV-2. The samples were drawn from two sources: the first 160 participants of the ongoing ImmuneRACE study, and some 1,300 subjects contributed by 6 global collaborators. Sample metadata almost always included a de-identified subject ID, COVID-19 status, age in years and sex. HLA class I and class II types, where available, came from metadata supplied by the sample provider rather than from assay-based typing. Study-wide findings and limitations: Clinical and demographic metadata were provided uncurated, with the amount varying by source and participant.

Each collaborating institution followed its own protocols to collect whole blood in K2EDTA tubes. For TCRbeta analysis, collaborators shipped samples as frozen whole blood, isolated PBMCs, or DNA extracted from either of those sample types. The germline V gene gives CDR1 as MNHEY and CDR2 as SVGAGI. V is cut by 6 bases and J by 5 bases, and the space between the germline ends is 14 bases. The CDR3 spans 15 residues, from the cysteine through the phenylalanine. Only the CDR3 part of the read is kept: 45 bases, read in frame from the first base. The immunoSEQ Assay, a bias-controlled multiplex PCR, was used to amplify TCRbeta CDR3 regions from genomic DNA. In the original analysis: Nucleated cell counts per sample were estimated from amplification of reference gene primers within the assay. To quantify the absolute abundance of each unique TCRbeta CDR3 rearrangement, sequence reads were collapsed and filtered. Productive Simpson clonality was computed per sample as the square root of Simpson's diversity index over productive rearrangements. TCRdb limited this immuneACCESS table to in-frame rearrangements with V and J called. A share of clones is missing; checked studies link under half to unresolved V genes, and the rest is unexplained. V, J and clone size reflect that table, while D and trimming were determined from the DNA. Within this sample are 53,000 or so clones, with around 84% of them counted one time only. The ten largest make up roughly 18% of the sample.

The source of this sequence is a man in his 70s with active COVID-19. Sequenced: peripheral blood. This chain joins TRBV6-5 to TRBJ1-6; 5 matching bases give a weak D call of TRBD1. The CDR3: CASRPPGENNSPLHF. The DNA sequence follows: TGTGCCAGCAGACCTCCGGGGGAGAATAATTCACCCCTCCACTTT.